This TCR beta chain is from a study of blood T cell repertoires in COVID-19. About the study: Samples of COVID-19 (acute and convalescent) were obtained from the United States, Italy and Spain. Sources were T cells, B-cell-depleted T cells, or PBMCs; the material itself was cDNA or gDNA.

Recruits, aged roughly 18 to 89 years, lived in 24 US areas. The CDR3 spans 14 residues. V gave up 2 bases and J gave up 0 bases, with 10 bases separating them. Looked up from germline, CDR1 is GTSNPN and CDR2 is SVGIG (reference sequence). Authors' data handling: Reference gene primers were amplified, and this amplification served to estimate nucleated cell counts. The repertoire was sequenced with immunoSEQ multiplex PCR; TCRdb's copy has only in-frame clones and lacks some. V and J calls and clone size are as listed in that table; D and trimming were resolved from the DNA. The sample shows roughly 190,000 clones, about nine tenths of them seen only once.

This clonotype was obtained from a woman in her twenties or thirties who had recovered from COVID-19. This chain links TRBV30 with TRBJ1-2; D remains unclear. Sequencing input: PBMCs or T cells enriched from blood (not recorded which). CDR3 region: CAWSSGEANYGYTF. The CDR3 DNA is TGTGCCTGGAGTTCCGGAGAAGCTAACTATGGCTACACCTTC.